A selection of T cell receptor beta chains follows, all from one sample in a study of cytomegalovirus exposure and HLA in healthy donors. Method: immunoSEQ multiplex PCR; TCRdb's copy keeps in-frame clones and lacks some. The sample has 150,000 to 250,000 clones; approximately 78% are singletons. Sequences were obtained from PBMCs. The origin of the receptors is a woman between 25 and 40 years old in good health and CMV-seronegative. CDR3s include the opening cysteine and the closing phenylalanine or tryptophan. Fields, in order: D gene, J gene, clone size, V gene, CDR3 protein, CDR3 DNA. A D gene is named only where the DNA matches it firmly. Where a row states a size, it is once, few, many or the class of an expanded clone; other rows omit it.

>TRBD2|TRBJ2-1|.|TRBV5-1
CASSLVGSGGSEQFF
TGCGCCAGCAGCTTGGTGGGTAGCGGGGGCTCTGAGCAGTTCTTC
>.|TRBJ2-7|few|TRBV6-5
CASSRIQGYSYEQYF
TGTGCCAGCAGCCGAATCCAGGGGTACTCCTACGAGCAGTACTTC
>TRBD2|TRBJ2-1|.|TRBV4-2
CASSQGLAGSSYNEQFF
TGTGCCAGCAGCCAGGGTCTAGCGGGGAGCTCCTACAATGAGCAGTTCTTC
>.|TRBJ2-1|.|TRBV9
CASSVAPGGSYNEQFF
TGTGCCAGCAGCGTAGCCCCCGGCGGATCCTACAATGAGCAGTTCTTC
>.|TRBJ2-3|.|TRBV11-2
CASSLGYGGQDTQYF
TGTGCCAGCAGCTTAGGGTACGGGGGTCAAGATACGCAGTATTTT
>TRBD1|TRBJ2-2|.|TRBV5-1
CASSLGTGETGELFF
TGCGCCAGCAGCTTAGGGACAGGCGAGACCGGGGAGCTGTTTTTT
>.|TRBJ1-5|.|TRBV30
CAWSRSSSNQPQHF
TGTGCCTGGAGCCGGAGTTCCAGCAATCAGCCCCAGCATTTT
>.|TRBJ2-5|.|TRBV30
CAWTRGGKETQYF
TGTGCCTGGACGAGGGGGGGGAAAGAGACCCAGTACTTC
>TRBD1|TRBJ1-2|.|TRBV7-2
CASSPPGQIYGYTF
TGTGCCAGCAGCCCCCCGGGACAGATCTATGGCTACACCTTC
>.|TRBJ1-1|once|TRBV29-1
CSGAGTQDLASNTEAFF
TGCAGCGGCGCCGGGACGCAGGACCTAGCGTCGAACACTGAAGCTTTCTTT
>.|TRBJ1-6|.|TRBV27
CASSKQGVNSPLHF
TGTGCCAGCAGTAAACAGGGTGTAAATTCACCCCTCCACTTT